The entry below describes one T cell receptor (beta chain). The sample holds many counts of this clonotype. Its cognate antigen has yet to be identified. No quality values exist for individual bases; no much larger clone is one base distant. Amplification of TCR beta CDR3 regions was carried out from RNA transcripts. For the first round of RT-PCR on the TCR CDR3, the HTBI primer set was used together with the Qiagen OneStep RT-PCR kit. A second multiplex PCR round built the libraries, followed by size selection and purification. Sequencing of the libraries was done on an Illumina HiSeq2000 using paired-end 100 bp reads. Turning to the authors' computational methods: Raw data were processed with SOAPnuke, discarding reads with adapters, uncalled bases, mean Phred below 15, or no exact constant-primer or identifier match. COPE v1.2.5 was used to merge the high-quality paired reads, and each unique nucleotide sequence was defined as a clonotype. MiTCR v1.1 was used to align clonotypes to the IMGT TRBV, TRBD and TRBJ reference segments. Only V-J combinations with frequency above 0.0001, covering about 99% of repertoires, were analysed. A TCS score was defined as the ratio between F50 (clonal expansion) and ExV (chaos), using BLOSUM62-based TCRdist between CDR3 peptides within each V-J. Welch's t-statistics and random forest reduced 500 to 650 V-J features to roughly 13, which were used in a naive Bayes classifier (R e1071). Thyroid-blood repertoire similarity was quantified with the Morisita-Horn index. TCRdb reran the public reads through fastp at Q25 and MiXCR, keeping productive beta chains. When rows share a CDR3 protein, they turn into one entry using the most common DNA and genes. The V and J calls here are based on TCRdb, not the publication. The sample table shows about 610,000 distinct CDR3 sequences, and around 15% are seen once. Roughly 4.5% of the sample is taken by the ten largest.

The data are from a study of T cells in Graves' hyperthyroidism and ophthalmopathy (dated by TCRdb to between 2018 and 2021). Study-wide context: Peripheral blood samples were taken at initial diagnosis, before any treatment was given. A discovery cohort of about a hundred patients, about 44 with Graves' ophthalmopathy and fewer than 65 with stable Graves' hyperthyroidism, was used to find distinguishing TCR V-J signatures. An independent validation cohort of about 20 hyperthyroidism patients and roughly 16 patients who later progressed to ophthalmopathy tested prospective prediction of ophthalmopathy. The 90 to 100 discovery patients were randomly divided into training and test sets at a 7:3 ratio. In more than 5 Graves' hyperthyroidism patients, the study also compared T-cell repertoires from thyroid tissue with T-cell repertoires from blood. After sampling, hyperthyroidism patients received methimazole starting at 30 mg daily, and ophthalmopathy patients received high-dose intravenous methylprednisolone. TCR Vbeta CDR3 sequencing of some 140 peripheral blood samples (over 40 ophthalmopathy, over 70 hyperthyroidism and approximately 17 progressor patients) is reported in the paper.

Moderately to severely active disease, a Clinical Activity Score of at least 3, a NOSPECS grade of at least 4, and a duration under 3 months were present in ophthalmopathy patients. Exclusion was applied to patients with uncontrolled infections, other autoimmune diseases, pregnancy or lactation. Diagnoses were based on clinical symptoms, serum thyroxine and TRAb, thyroid ultrasound and orbital computed tomography. PBMCs were isolated from 7.5 to 10 ml of fresh peripheral blood by Ficoll-Paque density gradient centrifugation. Total RNA was extracted with Trizol reagent, and quality was checked on an Agilent 2100 Bioanalyzer. Reading from cysteine to phenylalanine, the CDR3 counts 11 amino acids. The retained sequence is limited to the CDR3, 33 bases, with the frame set at the first base. From a lookup of the germline V gene, CDR1 and CDR2 are SGHTA and FQGNSA. V is pared back by 3 bases and J by 8 bases, with 8 bases lying between the germline termini.

Here is what the overall study found, with its caveats: Most expanded thyroid clonotypes (frequency above 0.001) were also found in blood, which suggests that blood repertoires may mirror thyroid immune responses. In cross-validation, a model built on a 13 V-J signature told ophthalmopathy apart from stable hyperthyroidism with approximately 90% sensitivity and roughly 81% specificity, and in testing the same model reached 80%/75%. In validation, the model predicted progression to ophthalmopathy with approximately 71% sensitivity and less than 75% specificity, a median of approximately 6.7 months before onset. No statistical method was used to set the sample size in advance, and investigators knew the group allocation.

This clonotype was obtained from a woman aged 40 to 50 with Graves' ophthalmopathy. The chain was built from TRBV7-2 and TRBJ2-7, with an unclear D gene assignment. The sample comprised blood. The DNA sequence reads TGTGCCAGCAGCTTGGTTGGGAAGCAGTACTTC. It translates to CASSLVGKQYF.